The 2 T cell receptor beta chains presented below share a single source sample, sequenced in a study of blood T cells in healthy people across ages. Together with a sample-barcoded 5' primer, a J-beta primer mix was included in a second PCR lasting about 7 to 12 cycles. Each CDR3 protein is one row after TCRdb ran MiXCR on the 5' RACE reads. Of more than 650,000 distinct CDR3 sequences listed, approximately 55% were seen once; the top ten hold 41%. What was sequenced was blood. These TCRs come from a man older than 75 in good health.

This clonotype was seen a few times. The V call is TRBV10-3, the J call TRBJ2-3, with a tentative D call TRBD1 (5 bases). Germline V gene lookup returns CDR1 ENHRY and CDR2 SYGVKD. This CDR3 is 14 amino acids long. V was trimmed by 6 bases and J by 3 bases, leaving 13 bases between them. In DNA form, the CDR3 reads TGTGCCATCAGCCCGAAGGGGTGGACAGATACGCAGTATTTT. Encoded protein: CAISPKGWTDTQYF.

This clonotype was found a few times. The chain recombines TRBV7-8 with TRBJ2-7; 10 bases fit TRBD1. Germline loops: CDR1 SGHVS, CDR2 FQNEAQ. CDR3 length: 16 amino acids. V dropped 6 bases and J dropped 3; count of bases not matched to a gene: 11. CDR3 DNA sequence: TGTGCCAGCAGTTCCAGGACAGGGGGGAGCCACTACGAGCAGTACTTC. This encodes CASSSRTGGSHYEQYF.